A single sample is the source of the 2 T cell receptor beta chains below, sequenced in a study of long-term antiretroviral therapy in people with HIV. They ran version v3.0 of the immunoSEQ assay at survey level. Clones were read by immunoSEQ multiplex PCR, and TCRdb kept only the in-frame ones, dropping some. The sample lists tens of thousands of clones; approximately 79% were seen once. The specimen comprised unsorted PBMCs, sampled 1.5 years after starting antiretroviral therapy. The receptors were gathered from a man younger than 35 with HIV.

This chain uses TRBV9 with TRBJ2-7; 7 nucleotides match TRBD1. Germline CDR1 reads SGDLS; CDR2 reads YYNGEE. Unmatched junction bases numbered 3, after V lost 0 bases and J lost 3 bases. The CDR3 totals 14 residues. The CDR3 coding sequence is TGTGCCAGCAGCGTAGCACAGGGGCACTACGAGCAGTACTTC. This codes for CASSVAQGHYEQYF.

The chain joins TRBV5-6 to TRBJ2-7, with TRBD1 matching 7 bases. CDR3 length equals 14 residues. After removal of 1 base from V and 3 bases from J, the junction contained 4 bases not matched to a gene. In germline, CDR1 is SGHDT, CDR2 YYEEEE. The CDR3 here is CASSLTGDVYEQYF. The CDR3 DNA reads TGTGCCAGCAGCTTGACAGGGGATGTCTACGAGCAGTACTTC.